The present T cell receptor beta chain was sequenced within a study of OX40 agonist ivuxolimab in advanced cancers. Study-level information: Dose-escalation patients had hepatocellular carcinoma, melanoma, renal cell or head and neck cancer. The study's findings and limits: The 0.1-3.0 mg/kg partial responders had among the lowest clonal expansion. Normalized T-cell clonal expansion was also low in a subset of nonresponders.

Germline assignment: CDR1 MDHEN and CDR2 SYDVKM. Losses at the gene ends were 6 bases for V and 5 bases for J; bases not matched to a gene: 5. This CDR3 has 14 amino acids. In the case of this clone: As yet, its antigen is unknown.

Sequencing used immunoSEQ multiplex PCR; TCRdb keeps in-frame clones, though not all of them. The table lists about 47,000 clones, 80% to 85% of them singletons. The V call is TRBV28, the J call TRBJ1-5; 9 bases fit TRBD1. This specimen consisted of CD4+ or CD8+ T cells sorted from blood, obtained in a trial of the OX40 agonist ivuxolimab. This TCR derives from an adult with an advanced solid tumor such as melanoma, head and neck, liver or kidney cancer. CDR3 residues: CASRGTGIDQPQHF. The CDR3 region has the DNA TGTGCCAGCAGGGGGACAGGGATTGATCAGCCCCAGCATTTT.